The rows below give T cell receptor beta chains drawn from one sample of a study of control samples from healthy donors and cancer patients. Data came from immunoSEQ multiplex PCR; TCRdb stores just in-frame clones and leaves some out. Of about 82,000 clones detected, approximately 94% appear once; the ten largest clones hold 4.8%. Sequencing was performed on blood. All receptors come from a woman aged 18-29 years in good health. Each CDR3 is given with its conserved first and last residue. A D gene is named only where the DNA matches it firmly. Expanded clones get a size class; other rows say once, few or many, or leave the size out.

v_gene,abundance,d_gene,j_gene,CDR3nt,CDR3aa
TRBV27,medium-sized,NA,TRBJ1-2,TGTGCCAGCAGTTTCAGCCACCCTCGGGCCTATGGCTACACCTTC,CASSFSHPRAYGYTF
TRBV5-1,NA,TRBD2,TRBJ2-1,TGCGCCAGCAGCTCCACCTTTGGGACTAGCGGGGGATTAAATGAGCAGTTCTTC,CASSSTFGTSGGLNEQFF
TRBV21-1,NA,NA,TRBJ2-3,TGTGCCAGCAGCAAAGGACAAATGGACTCCGGGACTAGCGACACAGATACGCAGTATTTT,CASSKGQMDSGTSDTDTQYF
TRBV7-9,NA,TRBD1,TRBJ2-7,TGTGCCAGCAGCTTAGACAGGGGGGACGAGCAGTACTTC,CASSLDRGDEQYF
TRBV6-2/TRBV6-3,NA,NA,TRBJ2-1,TGTGCCAGCAGTTACTCGACAGGCAATGAGCAGTTCTTC,CASSYSTGNEQFF
TRBV2,NA,NA,TRBJ1-2,TGTGCCAGCAGTCTCCAGACGGAGTATGGCTACACCTTC,CASSLQTEYGYTF
TRBV27,NA,NA,TRBJ1-4,TGTGCCAGCAGTTTGACAGCGAACCCGGGTAACAAACTGTTTTTT,CASSLTANPGNKLFF
TRBV6-4,NA,NA,TRBJ2-2,TGTGCCAGCAGCCCTGGTCGGGAAGGAACCGGGGAGCTGTTTTTT,CASSPGREGTGELFF
TRBV2,NA,NA,TRBJ1-5,TGTGCCAGCAAACAGGGCAATCAGCCCCAGCATTTT,CASKQGNQPQHF
TRBV11-3,NA,NA,TRBJ2-2,TGTGCCAGCAGCTTTGAGAGCACCGGGGAGCTGTTTTTT,CASSFESTGELFF
TRBV7-8,NA,NA,TRBJ2-7,TGTGCCAGCAGCTCCCGAGAAACTTCCTACGAGCAGTACTTC,CASSSRETSYEQYF
TRBV5-6,NA,NA,TRBJ2-1,TGTGCCAGCAGCTCAGAGACTAATCTTAGTGAGCAGTTCTTC,CASSSETNLSEQFF
TRBV7-9,NA,TRBD1,TRBJ1-4,TGTGCCAGCAACAGGGGGGGATCGGGAGAAAAACTGTTTTTT,CASNRGGSGEKLFF
TRBV6-4,few,TRBD1,TRBJ1-5,TGTGCCAGCAGTGACTCGGATAGCAGTGACAGGGGCTATCAGCCCCAGCATTTT,CASSDSDSSDRGYQPQHF
TRBV5-6,medium-sized,NA,TRBJ1-5,TGTGCCAGCAGTTGGAATCAGGGTGGACAGCCCCAGCATTTT,CASSWNQGGQPQHF
TRBV27,NA,NA,TRBJ1-2,TGTGCCAGCAGTTCTTTAATTACTACGGTGCATGGCTACACCTTC,CASSSLITTVHGYTF
TRBV6-5,few,NA,TRBJ2-7,TGTGCCAGCAGCTTTGAGGGGCCCTACGAGCAGTACTTC,CASSFEGPYEQYF
TRBV25-1,NA,NA,TRBJ2-2,TGTGCCAGCAGTGACGCCGGATTAACCGGGGAGCTGTTTTTT,CASSDAGLTGELFF
TRBV7-9,NA,NA,TRBJ1-1,TGTGCCAGCAGCCGAGGGGGTTTAACTGAAGCTTTCTTT,CASSRGGLTEAFF
TRBV2,NA,NA,TRBJ1-4,TGTGCCAGCAGTGAAGCCCCACAGGGAGTAACTAATGAAAAACTGTTTTTT,CASSEAPQGVTNEKLFF
TRBV27,NA,NA,TRBJ2-7,TGTGCCAGCAGTTTATCATCACTTGGGGCAGGGATTCACGAGCAGTACTTC,CASSLSSLGAGIHEQYF
TRBV19,NA,TRBD1,TRBJ1-1,TGTGCCAGTAAACTGGACAGGGGCACTGAAGCTTTCTTT,CASKLDRGTEAFF
TRBV27,NA,NA,TRBJ2-2,TGTGCCGTAACGAAGGGGACCGGGGAGCTGTTTTTT,CAVTKGTGELFF
TRBV3-1/TRBV3-2,NA,NA,TRBJ2-5,TGTGCCAGCAGCCAAACTCATACGACTTATAAAGAGACCCAGTACTTC,CASSQTHTTYKETQYF
TRBV21-1,NA,NA,TRBJ2-7,TGTGCCAGCAGCCGCCGGCTAGCGAGGCGCACCTACGAGCAGTACTTC,CASSRRLARRTYEQYF
TRBV28,NA,NA,TRBJ2-3,TGTGCCAGCAGTTTCCGGGGGCCAAGCACAGATACGCAGTATTTT,CASSFRGPSTDTQYF
TRBV4-1,NA,NA,TRBJ2-1,TGCGCCAGCAGCCAAGACCAGGGCGATGAGCAGTTCTTC,CASSQDQGDEQFF
TRBV2,NA,NA,TRBJ2-7,TGTGCCAGCAGCTCTGACGGTGACGAGCAGTACTTC,CASSSDGDEQYF
TRBV10-2,NA,NA,TRBJ1-2,TGCGCCAGCAGAGAGCTATATGGCTACACCTTC,CASRELYGYTF
TRBV27,NA,NA,TRBJ2-1,TGTGCCAGCATAGGATCGTGGGGCGGCCGTAATGAGCAGTTCTTC,CASIGSWGGRNEQFF
TRBV6-5,NA,NA,TRBJ1-6,TGTGCCAGCAGTTACTCGGGGCAGAGAAATTCACCCCTCCACTTT,CASSYSGQRNSPLHF
TRBV6-5,NA,TRBD1,TRBJ1-6,TGTGCCAGCAGTCAGGGACAGGGCAAGAATTCACCCCTCCACTTT,CASSQGQGKNSPLHF
TRBV5-1,NA,NA,TRBJ2-5,TGCGCCAGCAGCTATTCAAGACAAGAGACCCAGTACTTC,CASSYSRQETQYF
TRBV19,NA,NA,TRBJ1-1,TGTGCCAGTAGGCGTAACACTGAAGCTTTCTTT,CASRRNTEAFF
TRBV15,NA,NA,TRBJ1-5,TGTGCCACCAGCACCCTTAGCCAGCCCCAGCATTTT,CATSTLSQPQHF
TRBV5-1,NA,NA,TRBJ1-1,TGCGCCAGCAGCTTGGATACGCCGGGATTGGGGACTGAAGCTTTCTTT,CASSLDTPGLGTEAFF
TRBV6-6,NA,TRBD2,TRBJ2-2,TGTGCCAGCAGAAGAAGCGGGGGGTACACCGGGGAGCTGTTTTTT,CASRRSGGYTGELFF
TRBV2,NA,TRBD1,TRBJ1-6,TGTGCCAGCAGTGTCTCCAAGGCCGGGACAGGGGGCGGACCCTATAATTCACCCCTCCACTTT,CASSVSKAGTGGGPYNSPLHF
TRBV28,NA,NA,TRBJ2-2,TGTGCCAGCAGTTTCGAGGAGAAGCTGTTTTTT,CASSFEEKLFF
TRBV19,NA,NA,TRBJ2-4,TGTGCCAGTAGTATGGGAGGTCGGGGCAAAAACATTCAGTACTTC,CASSMGGRGKNIQYF
TRBV3-1/TRBV3-2,NA,NA,TRBJ1-2,TGTGCCAGCAGCCAAGCCCCGGGCGGGTATGGCTACACCTTC,CASSQAPGGYGYTF
TRBV19,NA,TRBD1,TRBJ1-2,TGTGCCAGTCGGGTACCAGGGGGCTATGGCTACACCTTC,CASRVPGGYGYTF
TRBV15,NA,NA,TRBJ2-2,TGTGCCACCAGCAGACGGGTAACCGGGGAGCTGTTTTTT,CATSRRVTGELFF
TRBV5-6,NA,TRBD2,TRBJ2-1,TGTGCCACCCAGCTTGGGACTAGCATCAATGAGCAGTTCTTC,CATQLGTSINEQFF
TRBV30,NA,TRBD1,TRBJ1-1,TGTGCCTGGAGCCGGGACAGATGTGAAGCTTTCTTT,CAWSRDRCEAFF
TRBV10-1,NA,NA,TRBJ2-3,TGCGCCAGCAGTGAGGAGCCAGATACGCAGTATTTT,CASSEEPDTQYF